The next 8 T cell receptor beta chains were all read from a single sample in a study of OX40 agonist ivuxolimab in advanced cancers. Data came from immunoSEQ multiplex PCR; TCRdb stores just in-frame clones and leaves some out. This sample has about 71,000 clones; approximately 80% occur once, and the top ten carry over 0.4%. The material sequenced was CD4+ or CD8+ T cells sorted from blood, taken in a trial of the OX40 agonist ivuxolimab. All receptors come from an adult with an advanced solid tumor such as melanoma, head and neck, liver or kidney cancer.

The chain couples TRBV7-9 to TRBJ2-2; D is unclear. In germline, CDR1 is SEHNR, CDR2 FQNEAQ (reference sequence). The V gene lost 4 bases and the J gene lost 5 bases, with 14 bases spanning the gap. There are 15 residues in the CDR3. The CDR3 DNA follows: TGTGCCAGCAGCTACAAGTCCTTGGCAACCGGGGAGCTGTTTTTT. This sequence encodes CASSYKSLATGELFF.

V usage is TRBV7-6 and J usage is TRBJ2-1, with 10 bases that match TRBD2. The CDR3 is made up of 16 amino acids. Germline CDR1 and CDR2: SGHVS and FNYEAQ. The V segment lost 1 base and the J segment 3 bases; nucleotides outside the gene matches: 3. CDR3 amino acids: CASSLDSSGSYNEQFF. CDR3 coding DNA: TGTGCCAGCAGCTTAGATTCTAGCGGGAGCTACAATGAGCAGTTCTTC.

V usage is TRBV11-2 and J usage is TRBJ2-1; tentatively, D is TRBD2 (5 bases). The V gene lost 5 bases and the J gene lost 8 bases, with 16 bases spanning the gap. Germline CDR1 is SGHAT and CDR2 is FQNNGV. This CDR3 contains 14 residues. This CDR3 reads CASSPPLAVYEQFF. The CDR3, as DNA: TGTGCCAGCAGCCCTCCGCTAGCAGTCTATGAGCAGTTCTTC.

The count of this clone is one. The rearrangement links TRBV5-1 to TRBJ2-6; D is ambiguous. The germline V and J ends were trimmed by 4 bases and 4 bases, with 18 bases remaining between them. CDR1 is SGHRS, CDR2 YFSETQ, per germline. This CDR3 comprises 17 residues. The CDR3 here is CASSQRRETWGANVLTF. CDR3 DNA: TGCGCCAGCAGCCAGCGACGTGAGACGTGGGGGGCCAACGTCCTGACTTTC.

This chain links TRBV5-5 with TRBJ1-1; the D gene is possibly TRBD1 (6 bases). V was trimmed by 4 bases and J by 2 bases, leaving 15 bases between them. The V gene's germline CDR1 is SGHKS and CDR2 YYEKEE (reference sequence). The CDR3 contains 15 residues. CDR3 coding DNA: TGTGCCAGCAGCCTCGCGGGGGCGGAAAACACTGAAGCTTTCTTT. Protein product: CASSLAGAENTEAFF. The variable domain in full, with the rest retrieved from reference TRBV5-5 and TRBJ1-1, is DAGVTQSPTHLIKTRGQQVTLRCSPISGHKSVSWYQQVLGQGPQFIFQYYEKEERGRGNFPDRFSARQFPNYSSELNVNALLLGDSALYLCASSLAGAENTEAFFGQGTRLTVV.

The count of this clone is one. The chain is built from TRBV2 and TRBJ2-7; TRBD1 matches at 9 bases. Trimming removed 6 bases from V and 3 bases from J; junction bases left unmatched: 9. This CDR3 has 15 residues. The V gene's germline CDR1 is SNHLY and CDR2 FYNNEI. The CDR3 is CASRKRTGVFYEQYV. CDR3 sequence (DNA): TGTGCCAGCAGAAAAAGGACAGGGGTTTTCTACGAGCAGTACGTC.

This chain connects TRBV9 to TRBJ2-5, with D possibly TRBD2 on 6 matching bases. Per the germline V gene, CDR1 is SGDLS and CDR2 is YYNGEE. Between the trimmed V and J ends, which lost 0 bases and 4 bases, there was a span of 13 bases. This CDR3 has 15 amino acids. This chain's CDR3 is CASSVGIAARETQYF. CDR3 nucleotides: TGTGCCAGCAGCGTAGGAATAGCGGCCAGAGAGACCCAGTACTTC.

The chain employs TRBV27 and TRBJ1-5; TRBD1 is a possible D gene (5 bases). V was pared by 2 bases and J by 6 bases, with 8 bases between. CDR3 length equals 13 residues. CDR1 is MNHEY, CDR2 SMNVEV, per germline (reference sequence). This chain's CDR3 is CASSLNGAQPQHF. The CDR3 DNA follows: TGTGCCAGCAGTTTAAATGGGGCTCAGCCCCAGCATTTT.